The TCR beta chain under discussion was sequenced for a study of control samples from healthy donors and cancer patients. Produced via immunoSEQ multiplex PCR; TCRdb's table is partial and in-frame only. The sample shows around 110,000 clones, 88% of them seen only once. The clonotype comes from a woman in her 70s in good health. The sequencing sample was made of blood.

Written as DNA, the CDR3 is TGTGCCAGCAGCTTAAACAGGGGGCTTTATGGCTACACCTTC. Amino acid sequence: CASSLNRGLYGYTF. The chain carries TRBV11-2 and TRBJ1-2; TRBD1 matches 9 bases. This CDR3 is 14 amino acids long. Trimming cost V 2 bases and J 5 bases; bases outside gene matches: 3. Per germline, CDR1 SGHAT and CDR2 FQNNGV.